These 22 T cell receptor beta chains were all obtained from the same sample, sequenced in a study of blood T cell repertoires in COVID-19. Using immunoSEQ multiplex PCR, the repertoire was profiled, and TCRdb retains in-frame clones only, with some absent. The sample records about 60,000 clones, 88% being singletons. The sample consisted of peripheral blood. These TCRs come from a human donor in a cohort sampled during active COVID-19.

The chain has TRBV2 and TRBJ2-7, with 7 positions matching TRBD2. Germline V CDR1 and CDR2: SNHLY, FYNNEI. CDR3 length equals 13 residues. With 4 bases clipped from V and 3 bases from J, the junction kept 3 bases outside the gene matches. CDR3 coding DNA: TGTGCCAGCAGTGGTCGCGGGAGCTACGAGCAGTACTTC. As protein: CASSGRGSYEQYF.

This rearrangement joins TRBV5-1 to TRBJ2-1; D unresolved. CDR1 is SGHRS and CDR2 is YFSETQ in the germline V gene. The CDR3 is 13 residues long. V was cut by 3 bases and J by 4 bases, with 8 bases left in between. As DNA, the CDR3 is TGCGCCAGCAGCTCCTCCGGTTACAATGAGCAGTTCTTC. It translates to CASSSSGYNEQFF. The full variable domain, completed using reference TRBV5-1 and TRBJ2-1, is KAGVTQTPRYLIKTRGQQVTLSCSPISGHRSVSWYQQTPGQGLQFLFEYFSETQRNKGNFPGRFSGRQFSNSRSEMNVSTLELGDSALYLCASSSSGYNEQFFGPGTRLTVL.

Here the CDR3 DNA reads TGTGCCAGCAGACCTTCCGGACAGGGGAGCACTGAAGCTTTCTTT. Its protein product is CASRPSGQGSTEAFF. V and J are TRBV6-2 or TRBV6-3 and TRBJ1-1; 9 bases agree with TRBD1. Germline values: CDR1 MNHEY, CDR2 SVGEGT. The CDR3 runs 15 residues. Trimming cost V 6 bases and J 4 bases; bases outside gene matches: 9.

This chain uses TRBV28 with TRBJ2-7; the match to TRBD1 covers 9 bases. CDR1 is MDHEN and CDR2 is SYDVKM in the germline V gene. The CDR3 is made up of 14 amino acids. V lost 6 bases, J lost 11 bases, and 14 bases stayed unmatched. CDR3 coding DNA: TGTGCCAGCAGCCACCCGGACAGGGGTACGAGGGAGTACTTC. Its translation is CASSHPDRGTREYF.

The genes are TRBV9 and TRBJ2-3; the D is unclear. The CDR3 runs to 14 residues. V was cut by 3 bases and J by 2 bases, with 10 bases left in between. Germline lookup yields CDR1 SGDLS and CDR2 YYNGEE. This CDR3 is CASSARGLTDTQYF. CDR3 DNA sequence: TGTGCCAGCAGCGCCCGAGGCCTCACAGATACGCAGTATTTT.

A single count supports this clone. This rearrangement joins TRBV7-2 to TRBJ1-1; 12 nucleotides match TRBD1. Germline CDR1 reads SGHTA; CDR2 reads FQGNSA. The J segment lost 5 bases and the V segment lost 10 bases, leaving 5 bases of the junction unmatched. The CDR3 is 13 residues long. This CDR3 reads CATKGQGATEAFF. The CDR3 nucleotides are TGTGCCACGAAGGGACAGGGGGCGACTGAAGCTTTCTTT.

In DNA, the CDR3 is TGCGCCAGCAGCTTGGATCGGACTAGAAGAGATACGCAGTATTTT. Translated, it gives CASSLDRTRRDTQYF. This rearrangement joins TRBV5-1 to TRBJ2-3, with 7 nucleotides matching TRBD2. The J segment lost 5 bases and the V segment lost 0 bases, leaving 6 bases of the junction unmatched. This CDR3 has 15 amino acids. The germline CDR1 and CDR2 sequences are SGHRS and YFSETQ.

The CDR3 DNA reads TGTGCCAGCAGTCCAACGGGTAGCAGAAGCTACGAGCAGTACTTC. Amino acids: CASSPTGSRSYEQYF. The rearrangement uses TRBV28 and TRBJ2-7; D call uncertain. With 5 bases removed from V and 3 bases from J, the gap between germline ends came to 17 bases. There are 15 residues in the CDR3. Germline V CDR1 and CDR2: MDHEN, SYDVKM.

The chain is built from TRBV5-8 and TRBJ1-5, with 10 bases fitting TRBD1. V trimming: 1 base; J trimming: 1 base; junction bases outside the gene matches: 5. CDR3 length: 17 residues. Germline V gene sequence: CDR1 SGHTS, CDR2 YDEGEE. The CDR3: CASSLMGQGMSNQPQHF. CDR3 nucleotide sequence: TGTGCCAGCAGCTTGATGGGACAGGGGATGAGCAATCAGCCCCAGCATTTT.

This clone came up once. The V call is TRBV2, the J call TRBJ2-7; 9 bases line up with TRBD1. This CDR3 is built from 14 residues. After removal of 6 bases from V and 4 bases from J, the junction contained 7 bases not matched to a gene. From germline, CDR1 is SNHLY and CDR2 FYNNEI. This CDR3 is CASSKQGAGYEQYF. The CDR3 bases are TGTGCCAGCAGCAAACAGGGGGCGGGTTACGAGCAGTACTTC.

The chain has TRBV7-2 and TRBJ2-6; D is possibly TRBD2 (6 bases). The V end was cut by 4 bases, the J end by 0 bases, with 16 bases between. Germline lookup yields CDR1 SGHTA and CDR2 FQGNSA. The CDR3 length is 18 residues. The CDR3 DNA reads TGTGCCAGCAGCTGGCGCGGGAATTCGCCCTCTGGGGCCAACGTCCTGACTTTC. Its protein product is CASSWRGNSPSGANVLTF.

This chain links TRBV2 with TRBJ2-7, with D tentatively TRBD1 (6 bases). The V and J ends lost 5 bases and 7 bases respectively, with 18 bases between them. The CDR3 has 14 amino acids. From germline, CDR1 is SNHLY and CDR2 FYNNEI. The CDR3 nucleotides are TGTGCCAGCAGTATAGGACAGCGAGACCGGGAGCAGTACTTC. Amino acids: CASSIGQRDREQYF.

V is TRBV4-2 and J is TRBJ1-2, with D perhaps matching TRBD1 (5 bases). The V end lost 0 bases, the J end lost 8 bases, and 13 bases lay between the germline ends. Germline lookup yields CDR1 LGHNA and CDR2 YNFKEQ. The CDR3 extends over 14 amino acids. The CDR3 sequence: CASSQDLQGRGYTF. DNA for the CDR3: TGTGCCAGCAGCCAAGATCTCCAGGGCCGAGGCTACACCTTC.

The chain is built from TRBV19 and TRBJ1-1, with a weak D call TRBD1 (6 bases). Trimming left V 4 bases short and J 0 bases short, with 12 bases between. This CDR3 comprises 15 residues. In germline, CDR1 is LNHDA, CDR2 SQIVND (reference sequence). The CDR3 reads CASSTRTAMNTEAFF. As DNA, the CDR3 is TGTGCCAGTAGTACAAGGACAGCGATGAACACTGAAGCTTTCTTT.

This clone was seen once. This sequence joins TRBV9 and TRBJ2-1, with 10 nucleotides matching TRBD1. With 3 bases clipped from V and 6 bases from J, the junction kept 9 bases outside the gene matches. The V gene's germline CDR1 is SGDLS and CDR2 YYNGEE. The CDR3 runs 16 residues. CDR3 amino acids: CASSDTGTGVGNEQFF. The CDR3 DNA reads as TGTGCCAGCAGCGACACCGGGACAGGGGTCGGCAATGAGCAGTTCTTC.

Worth noting for this clone: The junction departs from the called germline gene at one end, perhaps through a read error. The chain recombines TRBV15 with TRBJ2-3; TRBD2 agrees at 10 bases. CDR3 length: 16 amino acids. Germline V gene data show CDR1 as LNHNV and CDR2 as YYDKDF (reference sequence). The CDR3 reads CATSRGASGSKDTQYF. Here the CDR3 DNA reads TGTGCCACCAGCAGAGGCGCTAGCGGGAGCAAAGATACGCAGTATTTT.

The chain uses TRBV7-8 and TRBJ2-1; TRBD1 matches 7 bases. This CDR3 contains 14 residues. V gave up 8 bases and J gave up 9 bases; unmatched junction bases: 13. Germline CDR1 reads SGHVS; CDR2 reads FQNEAQ. CDR3 loop: CASGIQGQKVEQFF. The CDR3 bases are TGTGCCAGCGGCATTCAGGGACAGAAGGTTGAGCAGTTCTTC.

In this sample, this clone turned up a few times. This chain connects TRBV5-1 to TRBJ1-1; D perhaps matches TRBD1 (5 bases). There are 13 residues in the CDR3. With 3 bases removed from V and 3 bases from J, the gap between germline ends came to 9 bases. CDR1 is SGHRS, CDR2 YFSETQ, per germline. The chain's CDR3 is CASSYRQYTEAFF. CDR3 DNA sequence: TGCGCCAGCAGCTACCGACAGTACACTGAAGCTTTCTTT.

This sequence joins TRBV5-4 and TRBJ1-2, with 9 bases that match TRBD1. The CDR3 runs 15 residues. Germline CDR1 is SGHNT and CDR2 is YYREEE (reference sequence). Trimming at V came to 1 base and at J to 4 bases, leaving 5 bases not matched to a gene. Here the CDR3 reads CASSLTGGATYGYTF. The CDR3 coding sequence is TGTGCCAGCAGCTTGACAGGGGGCGCGACCTATGGCTACACCTTC.

This rearrangement joins TRBV11-2 to TRBJ2-1, with D possibly matching TRBD1 (5 bases). V was trimmed by 4 bases and J by 8 bases, leaving 21 bases between them. This CDR3 has 16 amino acids. Germline lookup yields CDR1 SGHAT and CDR2 FQNNGV. The CDR3 region is CASSYPRVPIQDEQFF. The CDR3 coding sequence is TGTGCCAGCAGCTACCCCAGGGTCCCAATACAGGATGAGCAGTTCTTC. The entire variable domain, with the rest obtained from reference TRBV11-2 and TRBJ2-1, is as follows: EAGVAQSPRYKIIEKRQSVAFWCNPISGHATLYWYQQILGQGPKLLIQFQNNGVVDDSQLPKDRFSAERLKGVDSTLKIQPAKLEDSAVYLCASSYPRVPIQDEQFFGPGTRLTVL.

In its sample, this clone was seen a few times. The chain combines TRBV10-1 with TRBJ2-2, with D maybe TRBD2 (6 bases). This CDR3 region has 15 residues. Germline CDR1 reads WNHNN; CDR2 reads SYGVQD (reference sequence). Trimming took 2 bases from V and 1 from J, leaving 8 bases between them. This chain's CDR3 is CASSEGGLNTGELFF. DNA of the CDR3: TGCGCCAGCAGTGAGGGGGGACTGAACACCGGGGAGCTGTTTTTT.

In this sample, this clone turned up a few times. The gene calls are TRBV7-8 and TRBJ1-3; maybe TRBD1 (5 bases). This CDR3 is built from 16 residues. V lost 4 bases, J lost 3 bases, and 16 bases lay in between. Germline CDR1 reads SGHVS; CDR2 reads FQNEAQ. CDR3 DNA: TGTGCCAGCAGCTCTAAGAGACAGCAGCATGGAAACACCATATATTTT. This codes for CASSSKRQQHGNTIYF. Together with reference TRBV7-8 and TRBJ1-3, the CDR3 gives the full variable domain: GAGVSQSPRYKVAKRGQDVALRCDPISGHVSLFWYQQALGQGPEFLTYFQNEAQLDKSGLPSDRFFAERPEGSVSTLKIQRTQQEDSAVYLCASSSKRQQHGNTIYFGEGSWLTVV.